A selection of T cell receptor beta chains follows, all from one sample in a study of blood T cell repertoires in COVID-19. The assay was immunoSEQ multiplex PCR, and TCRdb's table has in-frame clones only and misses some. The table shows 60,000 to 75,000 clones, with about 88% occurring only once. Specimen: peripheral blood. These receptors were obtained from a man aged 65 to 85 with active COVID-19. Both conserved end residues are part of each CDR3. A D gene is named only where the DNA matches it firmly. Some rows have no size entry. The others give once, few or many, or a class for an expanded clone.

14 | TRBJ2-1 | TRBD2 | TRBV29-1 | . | TGCAGCGGTGCCCGAAGCGGGACCTACAATGAGCAGTTCTTC | CSGARSGTYNEQFF
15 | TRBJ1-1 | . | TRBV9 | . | TGTGCCAGCAGCGTCGTGGGGGGTTTGAACACTGAAGCTTTCTTT | CASSVVGGLNTEAFF
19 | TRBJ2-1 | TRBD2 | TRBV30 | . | TGTGCCTGGAGTAGCCCTGCGGGACTAGCGGGGGGGACCTACAATGAGCAGTTCTTC | CAWSSPAGLAGGTYNEQFF
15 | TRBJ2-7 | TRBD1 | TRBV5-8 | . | TGTGCCAGCAGCGACCGGACAGGGGGCGTCTACGAGCAGTACTTC | CASSDRTGGVYEQYF
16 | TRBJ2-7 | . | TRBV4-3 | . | TGCGCCAGCAGCCAAGATACGACAAACGGGGTTTACGAGCAGTACTTC | CASSQDTTNGVYEQYF
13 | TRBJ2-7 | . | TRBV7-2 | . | TGTGCCAGCAGCCTTGTAGGGGTCTCCGAGCAGTACTTC | CASSLVGVSEQYF
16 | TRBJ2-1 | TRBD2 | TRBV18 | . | TGTGCCAGCTCACCCCTGACTAGCGGGGTCTACAATGAGCAGTTCTTC | CASSPLTSGVYNEQFF
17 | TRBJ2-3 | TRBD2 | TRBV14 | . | TGTGCCAGCAGCCAACGAACTAGCGGGGGGAACACAGATACGCAGTATTTT | CASSQRTSGGNTDTQYF
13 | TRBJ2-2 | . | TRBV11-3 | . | TGTGCCAGCAGCTTACAGGGCACCGGGGAGCTGTTTTTT | CASSLQGTGELFF
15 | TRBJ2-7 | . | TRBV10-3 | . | TGTGCCATCACCGGGGGGCAGGGGGCCCTCTACGAGCAGTACTTC | CAITGGQGALYEQYF
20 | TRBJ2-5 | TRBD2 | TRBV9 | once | TGTGCCAGCAGCCGTGGCCCTAGCGGGAGAGGGGGTGGGGCCCAAGAGACCCAGTACTTC | CASSRGPSGRGGGAQETQYF
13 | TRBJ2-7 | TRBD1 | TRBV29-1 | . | TGCAGCGCCCGGACAGGGTCCCTCGGCGAGCAGTACTTC | CSARTGSLGEQYF